This T cell receptor beta chain was sequenced during a study of neoadjuvant nivolumab and ipilimumab in lung cancer. Overall study findings and caveats: Blood richness before therapy tracked richness in tumors resected after neoadjuvant therapy.

Notes on this clone: Its antigen is not known.

Sequencing used immunoSEQ multiplex PCR; TCRdb keeps in-frame clones, though not all of them. The data contain about 20,000 clones, under 80% of them singletons. This CDR3 is built from 15 residues. Germline values: CDR1 SQVTM, CDR2 ANQGSEA. Trimming stripped 0 bases from V and 0 bases from J, with 12 bases between. The receptor was derived from an adult with non-small cell lung cancer. The chain carries TRBV29-1 and TRBJ2-7, with D possibly called TRBD1 or TRBD2 (5 bases each). The sequencing used tumor tissue, collected after neoadjuvant nivolumab, alone or with ipilimumab, at or shortly before surgery. CDR3 region: CSVEDLGTNSYEQYF. In DNA, the CDR3 is TGCAGCGTTGAAGATCTTGGGACCAACTCCTACGAGCAGTACTTC.